A single sample is the source of the 22 T cell receptor beta chains below, sequenced in a study of shared clonotypes between healthy human individuals. The table came from immunoSEQ multiplex PCR; TCRdb's copy has only in-frame clones and leaves some out. The sample yields roughly 2,000,000 clones, roughly 93% seen once. Naivety among CD8 cells was defined by CD45RO negativity and positive CCR7 selection, thereby excluding terminally differentiated effector memory CD45RA+ cells. The specimen was naive CD8+ T cells from PBMCs. The receptors here all came from a man between 18 and 29 years old in good health. Some clones in this sample may be carry-over from other donors' samples.

The CDR3 is CASSFGTRIRGQFF. The CDR3 bases are TGTGCCAGCAGCTTTGGGACTAGGATCAGGGGGCAGTTCTTC. J is TRBJ2-1 and V is TRBV7-9, with 8 bases fitting TRBD2. Trimming cost V 3 bases and J 12 bases; bases outside gene matches: 10. Germline V gives CDR1 SEHNR, CDR2 FQNEAQ (reference sequence). This CDR3 has 14 amino acids.

This chain uses TRBV6-5 with TRBJ1-1; D unresolved. V was clipped by 10 bases and J by 1 base, with 13 bases between them. The CDR3 length is 13 residues. Germline V lookup: CDR1 MNHEY, CDR2 SVGAGI. The CDR3 loop is CATSSGQNTEAFF. CDR3 coding DNA: TGTGCCACTTCATCGGGCCAGAACACTGAAGCTTTCTTT.

The chain has TRBV11-2 and TRBJ2-3; unclear D gene. This CDR3 is built from 13 residues. Germline V gives CDR1 SGHAT, CDR2 FQNNGV. V was pared by 5 bases and J by 4 bases, with 10 bases between. The CDR3 region is CASSVISADTQYF. CDR3 in DNA: TGTGCCAGCAGCGTCATATCAGCAGATACGCAGTATTTT.

This chain links TRBV5-8 with TRBJ2-7; TRBD1 or TRBD2 may be the D gene (5 bases each). V dropped 4 bases and J dropped 9 bases, with 5 bases sitting between them. Germline CDR1 SGHTS, CDR2 YDEGEE. The CDR3 loop spans 9 amino acids. Written as DNA, the CDR3 is TGTGCCAGCAGCGGGACGCAGTACTTC. It translates to CASSGTQYF.

The chain uses TRBV19 and TRBJ1-1; a weak D match, TRBD1 (5 bases). CDR3 length: 14 amino acids. The germline V and J ends were trimmed by 1 base and 4 bases, with 10 bases remaining between them. Germline-derived CDR1 and CDR2 are LNHDA and SQIVND (reference sequence). CDR3 residues: CASSIGGEGTEAFF. As DNA, the CDR3 is TGTGCCAGTAGTATAGGGGGGGAGGGCACTGAAGCTTTCTTT.

The chain recombines TRBV11-2 with TRBJ2-7, with D perhaps TRBD1 or TRBD2 (5 bases each). This CDR3 is built from 16 residues. From germline, CDR1 is SGHAT and CDR2 FQNNGV. Trimming stripped 0 bases from V and 0 bases from J, with 12 bases between. The CDR3 bases are TGTGCCAGCAGCTTAGAGTCAGGGACGAGCTCCTACGAGCAGTACTTC. Amino acid sequence: CASSLESGTSSYEQYF. Supplemented by reference TRBV11-2 and TRBJ2-7, the full variable domain reads EAGVAQSPRYKIIEKRQSVAFWCNPISGHATLYWYQQILGQGPKLLIQFQNNGVVDDSQLPKDRFSAERLKGVDSTLKIQPAKLEDSAVYLCASSLESGTSSYEQYFGPGTRLTVT.

V is TRBV9 and J is TRBJ2-3; TRBD1 matches at 10 bases. The CDR3 contains 16 residues. Germline V CDR1 and CDR2: SGDLS, YYNGEE. The V and J ends lost 2 bases and 6 bases, in that order; junction bases with no gene match: 9. CDR3 bases: TGTGCCAGCAGCGTTTCGACAGGGGGCTATTCGGATACGCAGTATTTT. Translated: CASSVSTGGYSDTQYF.

The chain employs TRBV7-2 and TRBJ2-7; no firm D call. V was trimmed by 5 bases and J by 0 bases, leaving 8 bases between them. CDR1 SGHTA and CDR2 FQGNSA come from the germline V gene. The CDR3 totals 13 residues. CDR3 protein: CASSARDSYEQYF. The CDR3 nucleotides read TGTGCCAGCAGCGCGCGCGACTCCTACGAGCAGTACTTC.

The chain links TRBV28 to TRBJ1-1, with D tentatively TRBD1 (5 bases). The CDR3 spans 14 residues. The V gene lost 6 bases and the J gene lost 5 bases, with 16 bases spanning the gap. Germline V gene lookup returns CDR1 MDHEN and CDR2 SYDVKM. The CDR3 loop reads CASSPYSGGTEAFF. CDR3 DNA: TGTGCCAGCAGCCCTTATTCCGGGGGAACTGAAGCTTTCTTT.

The V and J genes are TRBV4-3 and TRBJ1-4; 7 positions agree with TRBD1. The CDR3 loop spans 15 amino acids. Germline trimming cut 0 bases from V and 8 bases from J; bases unmatched to any gene: 6. In germline, CDR1 is LGHNA, CDR2 YSLEER. CDR3 region: CASSQDTGEGEKLFF. CDR3 nucleotides: TGCGCCAGCAGCCAAGACACAGGGGAGGGGGAAAAACTGTTTTTT.

The chain recombines TRBV7-9 with TRBJ1-1, with no clear D. The CDR3 spans 13 residues. Trimming took off 5 bases at V and 4 bases at J, with 11 bases between the two ends. CDR1 SEHNR and CDR2 FQNEAQ come from the germline V gene (reference sequence). Written as DNA, the CDR3 is TGTGCCAGCAGCCCTCTGGGCGCCACTGAAGCTTTCTTT. Translated, it gives CASSPLGATEAFF.

This rearrangement joins TRBV5-1 to TRBJ2-1, with TRBD2 matching over 7 bases. V trimming: 0 bases; J trimming: 2 bases; junction bases outside the gene matches: 5. Germline V lookup: CDR1 SGHRS, CDR2 YFSETQ. CDR3 length: 16 amino acids. CDR3 residues: CASSLAGAGTYNEQFF. CDR3 DNA sequence: TGCGCCAGCAGCTTGGCCGGAGCGGGAACCTACAATGAGCAGTTCTTC.

The chain uses TRBV5-6 and TRBJ2-7; the match to TRBD1 covers 8 bases. Germline V gives CDR1 SGHDT, CDR2 YYEEEE. This CDR3 has 17 residues. V trimming: 4 bases; J trimming: 3 bases; junction bases outside the gene matches: 15. CDR3 loop: CASSDRGRGTFRYEQYF. CDR3 DNA: TGTGCCAGCAGCGACAGGGGCCGCGGGACCTTCCGCTACGAGCAGTACTTC. The full variable domain, in which reference TRBV5-6 and TRBJ2-7 provide the parts outside the CDR3, is DAGVTQSPTHLIKTRGQQVTLRCSPKSGHDTVSWYQQALGQGPQFIFQYYEEEERQRGNFPDRFSGHQFPNYSSELNVNALLLGDSALYLCASSDRGRGTFRYEQYFGPGTRLTVT.

For this clone: Within the sample, other DNA sequences also encode this same CDR3. The chain carries TRBV27 and TRBJ2-1, with D possibly matching TRBD2 (5 bases). CDR1 and CDR2 (germline): MNHEY, SMNVEV (reference sequence). With 0 bases removed from V and 9 bases from J, the gap between germline ends came to 6 bases. The CDR3 extends over 12 amino acids. The DNA of the CDR3 is TGTGCCAGCAGTTTATCCGGGGTTGAGCAGTTCTTC. Its translation: CASSLSGVEQFF.

This chain links TRBV19 with TRBJ2-1; a weak D match, TRBD1 (6 bases). V was shortened by 3 bases and J by 6 bases, with 15 bases between the two germline ends. The CDR3 is 15 amino acids. CDR1 and CDR2 from the germline V gene are LNHDA and SQIVND (reference sequence). The CDR3 is CASSISQGRGNEQFF. In nucleotides, the CDR3 is TGTGCCAGTAGTATTTCGCAGGGGAGAGGCAATGAGCAGTTCTTC.

The V call is TRBV11-2, the J call TRBJ2-1; no clear D gene. This CDR3 contains 10 residues. Germline-derived CDR1 and CDR2 are SGHAT and FQNNGV. V was cut by 3 bases and J by 8 bases, with 2 bases left in between. Here the CDR3 DNA reads TGTGCCAGCAGCTTTGATGAGCAGTTCTTC. This gives the protein CASSFDEQFF.

In DNA form, the CDR3 reads TGTGCCAGCAGCTCCGGGACAGGGCTCTCCTACGAGCAGTACTTC. It yields the protein CASSSGTGLSYEQYF. The chain is built from TRBV11-2 and TRBJ2-7; 9 bases line up with TRBD1. The V segment lost 4 bases and the J segment 0 bases; nucleotides outside the gene matches: 4. Germline V gene lookup returns CDR1 SGHAT and CDR2 FQNNGV. The length of the CDR3 is 15 residues.

The chain combines TRBV10-2 with TRBJ2-7; possibly TRBD2 for D (6 bases). CDR1 WSHSY and CDR2 SAAADI come from the germline V gene. The CDR3 spans 16 residues. Trimming stripped 1 base from V and 4 bases from J, with 17 bases between. The CDR3 loop is CASSEWREPTPYEQYF. The DNA of the CDR3 is TGCGCCAGCAGTGAGTGGCGGGAACCTACCCCATACGAGCAGTACTTC.

The chain joins TRBV15 to TRBJ1-3; TRBD1 might be the D (5 bases). Between the trimmed V and J ends, which lost 2 bases and 4 bases, there was a span of 9 bases. This CDR3 region has 14 residues. CDR1 and CDR2 from the germline V gene are LNHNV and YYDKDF (reference sequence). The CDR3 bases are TGTGCCACCAGCAGACGGGACGGAGGAAACACCATATATTTT. This gives the protein CATSRRDGGNTIYF.

The rearrangement uses TRBV11-2 and TRBJ2-1; 9 bases line up with TRBD2. V shed 8 bases and J 0 bases; nucleotides not matched to a gene: 17. CDR3 length: 19 residues. Looked up from germline, CDR1 is SGHAT and CDR2 is FQNNGV. Here the CDR3 DNA reads TGTGCCAGCGCTTTCGTGGCGGGAGGGGGCTTTAGCTCCTACAATGAGCAGTTCTTC. Translation gives CASAFVAGGGFSSYNEQFF.

V and J are TRBV10-2 and TRBJ2-1; D gene unclear. Germline V gene sequence: CDR1 WSHSY, CDR2 SAAADI. The CDR3 is 13 residues long. The germline V and J ends were trimmed by 2 bases and 1 base, with 3 bases remaining between them. The CDR3 region is CASSEISYNEQFF. In DNA, the CDR3 is TGCGCCAGCAGTGAGATATCCTACAATGAGCAGTTCTTC.

CDR3 coding DNA: TGTGCCAGCAGTGACCTGAATAACTGGTTCTTC. As protein: CASSDLNNWFF. V and J are TRBV6-4 and TRBJ2-1, with D unclear. V was trimmed by 2 bases and J by 15 bases, leaving 11 bases between them. Germline values: CDR1 MRHNA, CDR2 SNTAGT. The CDR3 extends over 11 amino acids.